This T cell receptor beta chain originates from a study of cytotoxic CD8 clonotypes in ibrutinib-treated CLL. Study information: Responses: some 25 partial, 2 complete; after median roughly 63 months, around 14 stayed remitted, approximately twelve progressed. Study-wide points: A rise in clonality was seen at ibrutinib response, and a fall back toward baseline was seen at progression.

With respect to this clone: Its antigen remains unidentified.

V lost 2 bases to trimming and J lost 7 bases, with 15 bases between them. Germline assignment: CDR1 KGHSH and CDR2 LQKENI. CDR3 size: 15 residues. Depth targeted 1 in 200,000 to 1 in 1 million T cells, averaging about 9.2x coverage per clonotype. Produced via immunoSEQ multiplex PCR; TCRdb's table is partial and in-frame only. The table includes tens of thousands of clones, around 79% detected once. V usage is TRBV18 and J usage is TRBJ1-5, with D uncertain. Sequenced material: PBMCs, taken after 12 months of ibrutinib treatment. This TCR was sampled from a human donor with chronic lymphocytic leukemia. CDR3 sequence reads: CASSPADGSRQPQHF. DNA of the CDR3: TGTGCCAGCTCACCAGCGGACGGGTCAAGGCAGCCCCAGCATTTT.